This section outlines one T cell receptor (beta chain) sequence together with its context. Its antigen is currently unknown. The thymus was resected at corrective cardiac surgery. This record belongs to a study of human thymus T cells. TCRdb keeps only in-frame clones here, not all; method: immunoSEQ multiplex PCR. The profile covers 60,000 to 75,000 clones, with about 95% appearing a single time and 0.034% taken by the ten largest. General study results and limits: Highly overlapping thymic repertoires in unrelated individuals were reported by related research.

The TCR originated in a girl under three years old with a congenital heart defect but otherwise immunologically healthy. Sequenced sample: thymus tissue.

The CDR3 loop is CASRKIGTPYSTIYF. The DNA for the CDR3 is TGTGCCAGCAGAAAGATCGGGACGCCGTATAGCACCATATATTTT. The chain has TRBV6-5 and TRBJ1-3; TRBD1 is a possible D gene (5 bases). The CDR3 is made up of 15 amino acids. V was pared by 6 bases and J by 9 bases, with 21 bases between. Germline V CDR1 and CDR2: MNHEY, SVGAGI.